This T cell receptor beta chain was documented in a study of blood T cell repertoires in COVID-19. Study background: Collection of acute and convalescent COVID-19 samples took place in the United States, Italy and Spain. PBMCs, B-cell-depleted T cells, or T cells provided the cDNA or gDNA that made up the material.

Trimming removed 4 bases from V and 2 bases from J; junction bases left unmatched: 8. CDR1 is MDHEN, CDR2 SYDVKM, per germline. The CDR3 contains 16 residues. Original handling: Reference gene primer amplification yielded estimated nucleated cell counts. Measured with immunoSEQ multiplex PCR; TCRdb has only the in-frame clones, and not every one. The V and J calls and clone size were taken over from that table, and D and trimming were inferred from the DNA. The sample has 200,000 to 300,000 clones; just under 85% are singletons. The source of this sequence is a woman aged 80 or over with acute or convalescent COVID-19. The V and J genes are TRBV28 and TRBJ1-5; 7 positions agree with TRBD1. What was sequenced was peripheral blood. The CDR3 region is CASSSLPDRGNQPQHF. The CDR3 DNA reads as TGTGCCAGCAGTTCCCTCCCCGACAGGGGCAATCAGCCCCAGCATTTT.